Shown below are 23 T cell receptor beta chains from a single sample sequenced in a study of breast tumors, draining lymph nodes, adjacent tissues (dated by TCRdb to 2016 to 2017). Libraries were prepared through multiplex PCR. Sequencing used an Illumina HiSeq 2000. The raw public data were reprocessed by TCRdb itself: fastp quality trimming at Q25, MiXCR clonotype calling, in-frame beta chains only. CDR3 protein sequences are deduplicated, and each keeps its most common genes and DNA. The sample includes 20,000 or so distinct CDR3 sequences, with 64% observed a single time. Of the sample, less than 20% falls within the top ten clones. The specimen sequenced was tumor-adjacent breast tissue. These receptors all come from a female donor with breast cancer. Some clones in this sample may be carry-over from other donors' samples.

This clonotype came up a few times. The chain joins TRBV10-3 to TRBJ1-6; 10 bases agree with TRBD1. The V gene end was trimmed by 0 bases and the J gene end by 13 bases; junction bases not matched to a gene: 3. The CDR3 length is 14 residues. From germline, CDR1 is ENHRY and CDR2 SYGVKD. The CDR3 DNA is TGTGCCATCAGTGAGTCGCCGGACAGGGGGCCCCTCCACTTT. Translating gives CAISESPDRGPLHF.

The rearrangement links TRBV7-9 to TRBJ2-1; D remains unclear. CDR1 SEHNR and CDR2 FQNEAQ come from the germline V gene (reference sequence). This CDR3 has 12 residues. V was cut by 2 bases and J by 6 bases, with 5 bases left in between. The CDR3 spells CASSLSTNEQFF. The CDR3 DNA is TGTGCCAGCAGCTTATCGACCAATGAGCAGTTCTTC.

CDR3 coding DNA: TGTGCTAGCAGCTTAGAAAGGTCGGAGAAACCTTACGAGCAGTACGTC. Its translation is CASSLERSEKPYEQYV. The chain recombines TRBV7-7 with TRBJ2-7; D uncertain. The CDR3 loop spans 16 amino acids. Germline V CDR1 and CDR2: SSHAT, FNYEAQ (reference sequence).

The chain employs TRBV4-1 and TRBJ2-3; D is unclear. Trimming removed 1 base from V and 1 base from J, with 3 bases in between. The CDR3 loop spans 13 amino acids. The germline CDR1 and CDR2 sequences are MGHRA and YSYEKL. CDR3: CASSQVRTDTQYF. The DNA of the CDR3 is TGCGCCAGCAGCCAAGTCCGCACAGATACGCAGTATTTT.

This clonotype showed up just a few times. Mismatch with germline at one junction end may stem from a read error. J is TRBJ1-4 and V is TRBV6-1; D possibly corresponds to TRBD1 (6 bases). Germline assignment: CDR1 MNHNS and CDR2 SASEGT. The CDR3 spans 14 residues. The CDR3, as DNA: TGTGCCAGCAGTCATGACAGGCTTAATGAAAAGCTGTTTTTT. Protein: CASSHDRLNEKLFF.

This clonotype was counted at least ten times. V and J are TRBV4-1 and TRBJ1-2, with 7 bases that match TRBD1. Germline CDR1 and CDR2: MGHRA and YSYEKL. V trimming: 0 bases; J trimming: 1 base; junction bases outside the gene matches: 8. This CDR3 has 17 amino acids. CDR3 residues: CASSQERTGLLNYGYTF. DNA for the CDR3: TGCGCCAGCAGCCAAGAGAGGACAGGATTACTTAACTATGGCTACACCTTC.

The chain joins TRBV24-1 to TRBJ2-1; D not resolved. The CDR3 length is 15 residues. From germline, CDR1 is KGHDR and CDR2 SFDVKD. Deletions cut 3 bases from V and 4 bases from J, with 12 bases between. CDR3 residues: CATSDPRTPYNEQFF. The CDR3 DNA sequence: TGTGCCACCAGTGATCCCCGGACCCCTTACAATGAGCAGTTCTTC.

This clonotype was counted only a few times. CDR3 region: CASSLTGGTYEQYF. CDR3 nucleotides: TGTGCCAGCAGCTTAACCGGGGGGACCTACGAGCAGTACTTC. J is TRBJ2-7 and V is TRBV7-2; TRBD2 aligns across 7 bases. CDR1 and CDR2 (germline): SGHTA, FQGNSA. V was clipped by 2 bases and J by 2 bases; unmatched bases: 3. This CDR3 contains 14 residues.

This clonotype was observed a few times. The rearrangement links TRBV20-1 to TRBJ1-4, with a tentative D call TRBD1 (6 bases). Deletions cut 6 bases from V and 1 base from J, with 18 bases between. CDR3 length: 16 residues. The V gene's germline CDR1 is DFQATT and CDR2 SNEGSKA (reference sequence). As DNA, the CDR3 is TGCAGTGCAGTGGGGGGGGGGCGAGGAACTAATGAAAAACTGTTTTTT. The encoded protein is CSAVGGGRGTNEKLFF.

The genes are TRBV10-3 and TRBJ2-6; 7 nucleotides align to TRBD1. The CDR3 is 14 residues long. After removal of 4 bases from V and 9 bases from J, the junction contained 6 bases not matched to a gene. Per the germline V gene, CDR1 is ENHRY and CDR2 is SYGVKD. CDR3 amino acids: CAISGGRQGNVLTF. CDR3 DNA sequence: TGTGCCATCAGTGGGGGCCGACAGGGCAACGTCCTGACTTTC.

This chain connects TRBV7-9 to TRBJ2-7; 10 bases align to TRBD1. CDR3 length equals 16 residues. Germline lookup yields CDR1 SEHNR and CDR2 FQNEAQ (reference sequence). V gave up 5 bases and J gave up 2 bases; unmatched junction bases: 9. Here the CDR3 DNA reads TGTGCCAGCAGCAACCTAGCCGGGACAGGGGCCTACGAGCAGTACTTC. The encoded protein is CASSNLAGTGAYEQYF.

CDR3 loop: CASSLVGGYEQYF. The CDR3, as DNA: TGTGCCAGCAGCTTAGTCGGCGGCTACGAGCAGTACTTC. V usage is TRBV7-8 and J usage is TRBJ2-7; no clear D. V was trimmed by 1 base and J by 3 bases, leaving 7 bases between them. The germline V gene encodes CDR1 SGHVS and CDR2 FQNEAQ. The CDR3 runs to 13 residues.

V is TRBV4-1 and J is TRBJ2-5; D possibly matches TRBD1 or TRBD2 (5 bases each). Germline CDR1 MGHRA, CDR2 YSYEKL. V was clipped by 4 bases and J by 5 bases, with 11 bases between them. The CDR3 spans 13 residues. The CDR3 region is CASSLGTGETQYF. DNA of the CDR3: TGCGCCAGCAGCCTCGGGACGGGGGAGACCCAGTACTTC.

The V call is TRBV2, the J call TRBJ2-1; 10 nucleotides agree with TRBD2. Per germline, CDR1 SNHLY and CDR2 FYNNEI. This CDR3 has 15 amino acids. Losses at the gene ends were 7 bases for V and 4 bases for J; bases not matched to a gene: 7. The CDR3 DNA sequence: TGTGCCAGCAACCCGGGACTAGCGCTTTACAATGAGCAGTTCTTC. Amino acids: CASNPGLALYNEQFF.

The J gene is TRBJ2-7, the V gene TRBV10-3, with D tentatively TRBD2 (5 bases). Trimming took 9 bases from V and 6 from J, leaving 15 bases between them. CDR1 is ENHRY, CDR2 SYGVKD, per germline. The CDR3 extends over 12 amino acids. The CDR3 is CAMGRGSGEQYF. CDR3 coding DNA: TGTGCCATGGGGAGAGGTTCAGGCGAGCAGTACTTC.

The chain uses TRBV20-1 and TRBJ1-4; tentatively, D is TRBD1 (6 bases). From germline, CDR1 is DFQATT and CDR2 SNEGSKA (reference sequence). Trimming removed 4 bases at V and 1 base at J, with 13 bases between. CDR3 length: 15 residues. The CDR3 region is CSATTGWGTNEKLFF. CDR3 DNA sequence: TGCAGTGCTACTACAGGGTGGGGAACTAATGAAAAACTGTTTTTT.

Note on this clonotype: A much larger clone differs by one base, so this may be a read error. CDR3 sequence (DNA): TGTGCCAGCAAAAACCAGGGGTCGGCCTCTGAAGCTTTCTTT. It specifies CASKNQGSASEAFF. The rearrangement links TRBV6-6 to TRBJ1-1; tentatively, D is TRBD1 (6 bases). From germline, CDR1 is MNHNY and CDR2 SVGAGI (reference sequence). V lost 7 bases to trimming and J lost 6 bases, with 18 bases between them. The CDR3 sequence is 14 residues long.

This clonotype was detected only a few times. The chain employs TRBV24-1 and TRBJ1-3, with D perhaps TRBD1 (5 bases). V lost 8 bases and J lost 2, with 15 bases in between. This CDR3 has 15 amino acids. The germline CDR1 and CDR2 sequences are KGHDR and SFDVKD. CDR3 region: CATNGSGGTGNTIYF. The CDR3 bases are TGTGCCACCAATGGCTCGGGGGGGACTGGAAACACCATATATTTT.

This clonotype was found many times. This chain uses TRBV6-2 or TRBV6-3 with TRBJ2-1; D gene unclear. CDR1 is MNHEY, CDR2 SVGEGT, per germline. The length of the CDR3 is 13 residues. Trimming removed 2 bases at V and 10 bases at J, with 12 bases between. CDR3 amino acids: CASSYGQTREQFF. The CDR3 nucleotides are TGTGCCAGCAGTTACGGCCAGACCAGGGAGCAGTTCTTC.

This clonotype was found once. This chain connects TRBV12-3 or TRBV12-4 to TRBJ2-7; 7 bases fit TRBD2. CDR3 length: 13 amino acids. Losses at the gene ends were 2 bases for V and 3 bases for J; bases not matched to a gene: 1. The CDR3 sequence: CASSLLADYEQYF. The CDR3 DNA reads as TGTGCCAGCAGTTTACTAGCGGACTACGAGCAGTACTTC.

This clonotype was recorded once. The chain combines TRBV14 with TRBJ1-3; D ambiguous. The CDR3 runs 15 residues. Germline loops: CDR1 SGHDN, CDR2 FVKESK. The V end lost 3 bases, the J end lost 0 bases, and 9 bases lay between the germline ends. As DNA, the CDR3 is TGTGCCAGCAGCCATGCAGTCTTCTCTGGAAACACCATATATTTT. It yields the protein CASSHAVFSGNTIYF.

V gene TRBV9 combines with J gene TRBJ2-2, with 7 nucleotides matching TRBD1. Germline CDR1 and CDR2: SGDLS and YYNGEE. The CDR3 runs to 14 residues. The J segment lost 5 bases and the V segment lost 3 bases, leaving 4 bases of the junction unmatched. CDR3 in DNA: TGTGCCAGCAGCGCTGGACAGGTTACCGGGGAGCTGTTTTTT. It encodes CASSAGQVTGELFF.

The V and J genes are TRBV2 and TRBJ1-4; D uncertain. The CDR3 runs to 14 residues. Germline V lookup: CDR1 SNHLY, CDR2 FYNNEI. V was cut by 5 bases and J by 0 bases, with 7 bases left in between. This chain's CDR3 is CASSRTATNEKLFF. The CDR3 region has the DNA TGTGCCAGCAGTAGGACGGCAACTAATGAAAAACTGTTTTTT. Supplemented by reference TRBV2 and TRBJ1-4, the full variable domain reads EPEVTQTPSHQVTQMGQEVILRCVPISNHLYFYWYRQILGQKVEFLVSFYNNEISEKSEIFDDQFSVERPDGSNFTLKIRSTKLEDSAMYFCASSRTATNEKLFFGSGTQLSVL.